This TCR beta chain was identified in a study of PD-1 blockade in classical Hodgkin lymphoma. About the research overall: Nivolumab dosed at 3 mg/kg went to patients intravenously every 2 weeks. Whole-study findings and limits: The authors have not defined what causes the repertoire differences, possibly disease activity or prior therapy.

TCRdb's table, derived via immunoSEQ multiplex PCR, lists solely in-frame clones and lacks some. The sample consists of some 100,000 clones, 92% of them appearing once. CDR1 SGHTA and CDR2 FQGNSA come from the germline V gene. This CDR3 comprises 15 residues. Trimming stripped 0 bases from V and 3 bases from J, with 10 bases between. Brentuximab vedotin exposure varied among the patients, all of whom had relapsed after autologous stem cell transplantation. When best responses were assessed, they were complete response, partial response or progressive disease. With respect to this clone: The antigen remains undetermined. Other DNA sequences from this sample encode an identical CDR3 as well.

Specimen: peripheral blood mononuclear cells (PBMCs), collected at baseline. The rearrangement links TRBV7-2 to TRBJ2-3; D gene unclear. The TCR sequence derives from a human donor with classical Hodgkin lymphoma. CDR3 nucleotide sequence: TGTGCCAGCAGCTTAGCGCCTAGTTCGACAGATACGCAGTATTTT. Its translation is CASSLAPSSTDTQYF.